A single sample gave rise to the 18 T cell receptor beta chains below, sequenced in a study of cytomegalovirus exposure and HLA in healthy donors. Researchers ran the PCR with 60 Vbeta and 13 Jbeta primers. Profiled with immunoSEQ multiplex PCR; TCRdb holds only in-frame clones, not every one. The specimen's table records approximately 50,000 clones. The sample comprised PBMCs. Receptors originate from a female donor in good health and CMV-seronegative.

The rearrangement uses TRBV9 and TRBJ2-5, with TRBD2 matching over 11 bases. J lost 2 bases, V lost 3 bases, and 6 bases had no gene match. CDR1 is SGDLS, CDR2 YYNGEE, per germline. This CDR3 is 16 amino acids long. This chain's CDR3 is CASSALPSGGQETQYF. The DNA for the CDR3 is TGTGCCAGCAGCGCCTTGCCTAGCGGGGGGCAAGAGACCCAGTACTTC.

The chain has TRBV28 and TRBJ2-7; 7 bases agree with TRBD1. J lost 2 bases, V lost 7 bases, and 8 bases had no gene match. CDR3 length: 14 amino acids. CDR1 is MDHEN, CDR2 SYDVKM, per germline. The CDR3 coding sequence is TGTGCCAGCACTAGGGACAGTGGTACCTACGAGCAGTACTTC. This gives the protein CASTRDSGTYEQYF. Drawing the rest from reference TRBV28 and TRBJ2-7, the complete variable domain is DVKVTQSSRYLVKRTGEKVFLECVQDMDHENMFWYRQDPGLGLRLIYFSYDVKMKEKGDIPEGYSVSREKKERFSLILESASTNQTSMYLCASTRDSGTYEQYFGPGTRLTVT.

This rearrangement joins TRBV6-5 to TRBJ1-2; the D is unclear. The CDR3 spans 16 residues. Trimming cost V 0 bases and J 0 bases, with 11 bases left between them. Per germline, CDR1 MNHEY and CDR2 SVGAGI. The CDR3 spells CASSYSMGKSNYGYTF. The CDR3 DNA reads TGTGCCAGCAGTTACTCGATGGGCAAGTCTAACTATGGCTACACCTTC.

The chain combines TRBV6-7 with TRBJ1-2; 7 nucleotides agree with TRBD1. TRBV6-7 falls under the ORF class, with uncertain function. This CDR3 is 14 amino acids long. V was pared by 6 bases and J by 4 bases, with 8 bases of the junction left unmatched. CDR3 nucleotides: TGTGCCAGCAGGGGGGCAGGGGGGCCCTATGGCTACACCTTC. This sequence encodes CASRGAGGPYGYTF.

The chain carries TRBV4-1 and TRBJ2-3; possibly TRBD2 for D (7 bases). Per germline, CDR1 MGHRA and CDR2 YSYEKL. CDR3 length equals 17 residues. Trimming removed 2 bases at V and 0 bases at J, with 15 bases between. The CDR3 region has the DNA TGCGCCAGCAGCCAAACAGGGACTACTAGTAGCACAGATACGCAGTATTTT. Its translation: CASSQTGTTSSTDTQYF.

This chain links TRBV7-9 with TRBJ1-2; D unclear. This CDR3 comprises 12 residues. In germline, CDR1 is SEHNR, CDR2 FQNEAQ (reference sequence). V was clipped by 2 bases and J by 2 bases, with 3 bases between them. CDR3 protein: CASSLSNYGYTF. The DNA of the CDR3 is TGTGCCAGCAGCTTAAGCAACTATGGCTACACCTTC.

V and J are TRBV25-1 and TRBJ1-2, with 8 bases fitting TRBD1. The J segment lost 4 bases and the V segment lost 7 bases, leaving 8 bases of the junction unmatched. The CDR3 has 14 amino acids. Germline V gene data show CDR1 as MGHDK and CDR2 as SYGVNS. The DNA for the CDR3 is TGTGCCAGCATGCCGACAGGGGCATCCTATGGCTACACCTTC. Its protein is CASMPTGASYGYTF.

This sequence joins TRBV4-3 and TRBJ2-2; 7 nucleotides align to TRBD1. This CDR3 contains 18 residues. Unmatched junction bases numbered 17, after V lost 4 bases and J lost 6 bases. The V gene's germline CDR1 is LGHNA and CDR2 YSLEER. CDR3: CASSPFRGTGATPGELFF. For the CDR3, the DNA is TGCGCCAGCAGCCCCTTCAGAGGCACAGGGGCGACCCCCGGGGAGCTGTTTTTT.

The chain uses TRBV4-2 and TRBJ2-5, with D uncertain. Per the germline V gene, CDR1 is LGHNA and CDR2 is YNFKEQ. CDR3 length: 15 amino acids. Trimming removed 3 bases from V and 3 bases from J, with 14 bases in between. CDR3 region: CASSQTTRDEETQYF. CDR3 in DNA: TGTGCCAGCAGCCAGACGACAAGAGATGAAGAGACCCAGTACTTC.

The CDR3 spells CASSPVGGVVYTF. Written as DNA, the CDR3 is TGTGCCAGCAGCCCTGTAGGGGGTGTTGTCTACACCTTC. The chain uses TRBV7-9 and TRBJ1-2; TRBD1 is a possible D gene (6 bases). Germline-derived CDR1 and CDR2 are SEHNR and FQNEAQ (reference sequence). The germline V and J ends were trimmed by 5 bases and 10 bases, with 17 bases remaining between them. This CDR3 has 13 residues. Filled out from reference TRBV7-9 and TRBJ1-2, the complete variable domain reads DTGVSQNPRHKITKRGQNVTFRCDPISEHNRLYWYRQTLGQGPEFLTYFQNEAQLEKSRLLSDRFSAERPKGSFSTLEIQRTEQGDSAMYLCASSPVGGVVYTFGSGTRLTVV.

V and J are TRBV7-9 and TRBJ1-1, with unresolved D. Germline V CDR1 and CDR2: SEHNR, FQNEAQ (reference sequence). CDR3 length: 11 residues. V gave up 5 bases and J gave up 3 bases, with 4 bases separating them. This chain's CDR3 is CASSPDTEAFF. In DNA form, the CDR3 reads TGTGCCAGCAGCCCGGACACTGAAGCTTTCTTT.

This rearrangement joins TRBV20-1 to TRBJ1-2; possible D gene TRBD1, 6 bases. The length of the CDR3 is 11 residues. V lost 5 bases, J lost 14 bases, and 18 bases lay in between. Looked up from germline, CDR1 is DFQATT and CDR2 is SNEGSKA (reference sequence). DNA for the CDR3: TGCAGTGCTGCCAGAACAGGGTCTAATACCTTC. Protein product: CSAARTGSNTF.

V gene TRBV28 combines with J gene TRBJ1-1; a weak D match, TRBD1 (5 bases). The CDR3 runs 11 residues. The germline CDR1 and CDR2 sequences are MDHEN and SYDVKM. Trimming cost V 6 bases and J 6 bases, with 8 bases left between them. The CDR3 DNA follows: TGTGCCAGCAGGGGGCGGCCTGAAGCTTTCTTT. Its protein is CASRGRPEAFF.

The chain combines TRBV10-3 with TRBJ2-7; the D is unclear. Trimming took 6 bases from V and 0 from J, leaving 12 bases between them. This CDR3 spans 14 amino acids. Germline CDR1 ENHRY, CDR2 SYGVKD. The CDR3 region is CAISDVRSSYEQYF. CDR3 in DNA: TGTGCCATCAGCGACGTGCGGAGCTCCTACGAGCAGTACTTC.

V usage is TRBV29-1 and J usage is TRBJ1-1; perhaps TRBD1 as D (5 bases). Trimming left V 4 bases short and J 8 bases short, with 14 bases between. Germline CDR1 and CDR2: SQVTM and ANQGSEA. The CDR3 is 12 residues long. The chain's CDR3 is CSVGVGGQEAFF. Here the CDR3 DNA reads TGCAGCGTTGGGGTGGGAGGACAAGAAGCTTTCTTT. The full variable domain, completed using reference TRBV29-1 and TRBJ1-1, is SAVISQKPSRDICQRGTSLTIQCQVDSQVTMMFWYRQQPGQSLTLIATANQGSEATYESGFVIDKFPISRPNLTFSTLTVSNMSPEDSSIYLCSVGVGGQEAFFGQGTRLTVV.

The chain recombines TRBV6-6 with TRBJ2-1, with D possibly being TRBD2 (6 bases). The germline CDR1 and CDR2 sequences are MNHNY and SVGAGI (reference sequence). This CDR3 is 15 amino acids long. The V gene lost 2 bases and the J gene lost 6 bases, with 14 bases spanning the gap. The CDR3: CASSYPRDSLNEQFF. The CDR3 DNA sequence: TGTGCCAGCAGTTACCCGAGGGACTCCCTCAATGAGCAGTTCTTC.

The J gene is TRBJ1-1, the V gene TRBV10-3; 10 bases are shared with TRBD1. There are 15 residues in the CDR3. V lost 3 bases to trimming and J lost 5 bases; unmatched junction nucleotides: 6. In germline, CDR1 is ENHRY, CDR2 SYGVKD. The CDR3 region is CAISDLGQGGTEAFF. CDR3 sequence (DNA): TGTGCCATCAGTGACTTAGGACAGGGGGGTACTGAAGCTTTCTTT.

This chain joins TRBV2 and TRBJ1-5, with 7 bases matching TRBD1. Germline V gene data show CDR1 as SNHLY and CDR2 as FYNNEI. V was pared by 5 bases and J by 6 bases, with 7 bases of the junction left unmatched. The CDR3 has 14 residues. The CDR3 bases are TGTGCCAGCAGTCCCGGGACAGACTTTCAGCCCCAGCATTTT. Its translation is CASSPGTDFQPQHF.